The T cell receptor (beta chain) described here comes from a study of blood T cell repertoires in COVID-19. Study-level background: COVID-19 samples from acute and convalescent phases originated in the United States, Italy and Spain.

Authors' processing steps: How many nucleated cells were present was estimated from reference gene primer amplification. Sequenced by immunoSEQ multiplex PCR; TCRdb stores in-frame clones only, minus some. The V and J calls and clone size are taken from that table; D and trimming were inferred from the DNA. The sample holds 200,000 to 250,000 clones, about nine tenths seen once. This clone was seen a handful of times. With 2 bases removed from V and 4 bases from J, the gap between germline ends came to 8 bases. CDR1 is MNHEY, CDR2 SMNVEV, per germline (reference sequence). The CDR3 length is 13 residues.

This receptor was taken from a man over 45 with COVID-19, enrolled during active disease. The specimen sequenced was peripheral blood. The chain carries TRBV27 and TRBJ1-2; D gene unclear. CDR3 coding DNA: TGTGCCAGCAGTTTACGTCCCCGCTATGGCTACACCTTC. Protein product: CASSLRPRYGYTF.